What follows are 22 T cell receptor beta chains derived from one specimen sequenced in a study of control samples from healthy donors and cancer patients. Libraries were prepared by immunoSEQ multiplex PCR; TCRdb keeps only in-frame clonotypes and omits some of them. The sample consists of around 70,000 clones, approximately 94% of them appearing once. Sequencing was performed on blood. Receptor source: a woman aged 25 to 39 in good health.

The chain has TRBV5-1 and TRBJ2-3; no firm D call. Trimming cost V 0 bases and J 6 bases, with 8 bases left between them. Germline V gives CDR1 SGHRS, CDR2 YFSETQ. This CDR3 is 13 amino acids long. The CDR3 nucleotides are TGCGCCAGCAGCTTGGCCACCCCGGATACGCAGTATTTT. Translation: CASSLATPDTQYF.

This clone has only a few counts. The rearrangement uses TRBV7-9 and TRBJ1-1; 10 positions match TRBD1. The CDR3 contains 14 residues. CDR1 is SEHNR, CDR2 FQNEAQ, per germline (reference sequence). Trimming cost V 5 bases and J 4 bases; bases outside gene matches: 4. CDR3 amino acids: CASSPWTGGTEAFF. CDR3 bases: TGTGCCAGCAGCCCCTGGACAGGGGGCACTGAAGCTTTCTTT.

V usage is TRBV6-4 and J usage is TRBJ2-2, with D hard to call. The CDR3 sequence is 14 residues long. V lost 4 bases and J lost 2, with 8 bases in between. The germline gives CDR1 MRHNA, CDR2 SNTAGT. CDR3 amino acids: CASSVDRNTGELFF. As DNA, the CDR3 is TGTGCCAGCAGTGTGGACCGAAACACCGGGGAGCTGTTTTTT.

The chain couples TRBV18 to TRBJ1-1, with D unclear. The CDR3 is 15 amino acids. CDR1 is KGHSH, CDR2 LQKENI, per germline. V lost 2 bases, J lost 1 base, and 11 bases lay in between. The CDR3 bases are TGTGCCAGCTCACCAGAATCCCGTCCGAACACTGAAGCTTTCTTT. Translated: CASSPESRPNTEAFF.

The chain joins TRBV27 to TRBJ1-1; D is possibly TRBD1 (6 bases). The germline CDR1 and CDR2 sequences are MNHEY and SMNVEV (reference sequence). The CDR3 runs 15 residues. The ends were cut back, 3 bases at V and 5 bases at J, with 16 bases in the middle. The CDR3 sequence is CASSFFGGKGTEAFF. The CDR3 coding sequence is TGTGCCAGCAGTTTTTTCGGGGGCAAAGGAACTGAAGCTTTCTTT.

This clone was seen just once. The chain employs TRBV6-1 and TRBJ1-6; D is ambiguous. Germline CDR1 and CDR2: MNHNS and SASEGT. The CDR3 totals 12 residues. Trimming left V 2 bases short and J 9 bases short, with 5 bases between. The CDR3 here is CASSELGSPLHF. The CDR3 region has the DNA TGTGCCAGCAGTGAACTGGGTTCACCCCTCCACTTT.

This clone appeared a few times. The DNA of the CDR3 is TGTGCCAGCAGCCTACTAGCGGGGGCCCACAATGAGCAGTTCTTC. Its protein product is CASSLLAGAHNEQFF. The chain uses TRBV3-1 (or the pseudogene TRBV3-2) and TRBJ2-1, with 11 bases lining up with TRBD2. The junction had 4 bases not matched to a gene; V was cut back by 4 bases and J by 5 bases. Germline lookup yields CDR1 LGHDT and CDR2 YNNKEL (reference sequence). CDR3 length: 15 residues.

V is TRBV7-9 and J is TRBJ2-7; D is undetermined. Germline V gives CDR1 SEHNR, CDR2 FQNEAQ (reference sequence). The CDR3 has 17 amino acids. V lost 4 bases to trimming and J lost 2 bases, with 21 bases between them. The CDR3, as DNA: TGTGCCAGCAGCTACTCCGTTCTGGGGTTAGGACCCTACGAGCAGTACTTC. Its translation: CASSYSVLGLGPYEQYF.

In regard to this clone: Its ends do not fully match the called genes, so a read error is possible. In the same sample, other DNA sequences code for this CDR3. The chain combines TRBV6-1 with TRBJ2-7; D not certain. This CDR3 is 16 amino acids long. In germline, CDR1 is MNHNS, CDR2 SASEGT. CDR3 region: CASSEIWLPRSYEQYF. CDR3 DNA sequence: TGTGCTAGCAGTGAAATTTGGTTACCCCGATCCTACGAGCAGTACTTC.

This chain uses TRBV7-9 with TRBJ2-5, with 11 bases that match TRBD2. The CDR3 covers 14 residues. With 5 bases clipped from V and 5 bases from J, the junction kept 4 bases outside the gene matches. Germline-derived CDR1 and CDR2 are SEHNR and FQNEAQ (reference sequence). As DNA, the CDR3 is TGTGCCAGCAGCCCAAGGACTAGCGGGGAGACCCAGTACTTC. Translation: CASSPRTSGETQYF.

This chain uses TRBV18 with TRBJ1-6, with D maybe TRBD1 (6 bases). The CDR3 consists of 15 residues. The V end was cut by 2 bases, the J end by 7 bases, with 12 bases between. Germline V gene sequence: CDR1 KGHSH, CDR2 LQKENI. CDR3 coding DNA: TGTGCCAGCTCACCAACCCAGGGGCGCAATTCACCCCTCCACTTT. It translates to CASSPTQGRNSPLHF.

This CDR3 reads CASSQTRDNSNQPQHF. CDR3 in DNA: TGTGCCAGCAGCCAGACGAGGGATAATAGCAATCAGCCCCAGCATTTT. J is TRBJ1-5 and V is TRBV7-8; D is ambiguous. Trimming removed 5 bases from V and 0 bases from J, with 14 bases in between. CDR1 is SGHVS, CDR2 FQNEAQ, per germline. There are 16 residues in the CDR3. The complete variable domain, with remaining parts taken from reference TRBV7-8 and TRBJ1-5, reads GAGVSQSPRYKVAKRGQDVALRCDPISGHVSLFWYQQALGQGPEFLTYFQNEAQLDKSGLPSDRFFAERPEGSVSTLKIQRTQQEDSAVYLCASSQTRDNSNQPQHFGDGTRLSIL.

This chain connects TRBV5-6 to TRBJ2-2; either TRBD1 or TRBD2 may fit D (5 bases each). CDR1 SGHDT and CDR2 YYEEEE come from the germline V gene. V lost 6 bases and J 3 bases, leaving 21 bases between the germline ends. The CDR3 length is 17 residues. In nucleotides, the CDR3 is TGTGCCAGCATCGCCTCCGGGACCATAATTTACACCGGGGAGCTGTTTTTT. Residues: CASIASGTIIYTGELFF.

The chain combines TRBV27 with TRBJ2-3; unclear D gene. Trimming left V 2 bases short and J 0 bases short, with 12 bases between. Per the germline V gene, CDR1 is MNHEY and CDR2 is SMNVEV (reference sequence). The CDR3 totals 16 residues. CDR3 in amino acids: CASSLGPGVSTDTQYF. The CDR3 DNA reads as TGTGCCAGCAGTTTAGGACCTGGGGTAAGCACAGATACGCAGTATTTT.

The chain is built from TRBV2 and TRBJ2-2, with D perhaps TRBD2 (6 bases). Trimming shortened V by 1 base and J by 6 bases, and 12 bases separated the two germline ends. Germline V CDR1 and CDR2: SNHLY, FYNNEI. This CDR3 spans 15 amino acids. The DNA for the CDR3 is TGTGCCAGCAGTGAAGAATCACTAGCCTCCGGGGAGCTGTTTTTT. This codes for CASSEESLASGELFF.

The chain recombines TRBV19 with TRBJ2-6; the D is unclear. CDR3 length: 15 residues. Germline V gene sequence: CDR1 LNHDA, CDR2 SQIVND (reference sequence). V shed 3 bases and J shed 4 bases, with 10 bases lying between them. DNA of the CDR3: TGTGCCAGTAGTATTGGGGTGAGCGGGGCCAACGTCCTGACTTTC. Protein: CASSIGVSGANVLTF.

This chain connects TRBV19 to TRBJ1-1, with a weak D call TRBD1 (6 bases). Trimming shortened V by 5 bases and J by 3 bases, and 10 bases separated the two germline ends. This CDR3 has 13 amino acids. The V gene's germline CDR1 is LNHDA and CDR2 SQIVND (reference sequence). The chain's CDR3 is CASSWTAYTEAFF. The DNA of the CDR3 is TGTGCCAGTAGTTGGACAGCCTACACTGAAGCTTTCTTT.

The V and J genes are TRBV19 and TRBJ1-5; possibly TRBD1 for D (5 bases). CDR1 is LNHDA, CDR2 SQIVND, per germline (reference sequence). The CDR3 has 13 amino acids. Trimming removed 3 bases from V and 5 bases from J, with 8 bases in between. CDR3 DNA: TGTGCCAGTAGTATTGACAGAGATCAGCCCCAGCATTTT. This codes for CASSIDRDQPQHF.

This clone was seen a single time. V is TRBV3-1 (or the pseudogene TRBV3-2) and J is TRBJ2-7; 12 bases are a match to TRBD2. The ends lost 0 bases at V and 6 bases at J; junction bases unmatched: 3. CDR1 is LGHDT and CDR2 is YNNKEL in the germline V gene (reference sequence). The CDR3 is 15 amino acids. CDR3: CASSQELAGGVEQYV. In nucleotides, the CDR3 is TGTGCCAGCAGCCAAGAACTAGCGGGGGGAGTCGAGCAGTACGTC.

CDR3 bases: TGCGCCAGCAGCTTGGATGGGACTAGCGATAATGAGCAGTTCTTC. It codes for CASSLDGTSDNEQFF. This chain links TRBV5-1 with TRBJ2-1, with 10 nucleotides matching TRBD2. V shed 0 bases and J 7 bases; nucleotides not matched to a gene: 4. The CDR3 consists of 15 residues. Germline V gene data show CDR1 as SGHRS and CDR2 as YFSETQ.

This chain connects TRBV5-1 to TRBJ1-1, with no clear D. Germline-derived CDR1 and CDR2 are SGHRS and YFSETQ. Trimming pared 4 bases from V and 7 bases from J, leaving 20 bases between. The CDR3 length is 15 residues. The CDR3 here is CASSDPSFSSGEAFF. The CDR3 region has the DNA TGCGCCAGCAGCGACCCGAGTTTCAGCTCCGGTGAAGCTTTCTTT.

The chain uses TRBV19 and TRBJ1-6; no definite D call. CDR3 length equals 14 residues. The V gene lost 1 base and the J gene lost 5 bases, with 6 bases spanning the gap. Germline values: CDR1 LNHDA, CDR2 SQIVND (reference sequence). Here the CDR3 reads CASSIGEHNSPLHF. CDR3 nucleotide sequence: TGTGCCAGTAGTATAGGGGAACATAATTCACCCCTCCACTTT.